The clone carrying this TCR beta chain showed up many times. What it binds is unknown. This sample was taken from a study of naive and memory T cell subsets. Whole-study findings and limits: Delayed type IV hypersensitivity infiltration was taken to explain higher tuberculin-site TCR counts. This RNA-based method may be sensitive to activation-related transcript changes.

Germline CDR1 SGHRS, CDR2 YFSETQ. The CDR3 contains 12 residues. V was trimmed by 0 bases and J by 9 bases, leaving 4 bases between them. Ligated cDNA underwent four rounds of PCR with nested alpha and beta constant region primers and SP2. Alpha and beta constant region primers primed reverse transcription for blood and skin samples. In TCRdb, the UMI-ligation and nested PCR reads were re-called with MiXCR into one record per CDR3 protein. Of tens of thousands of distinct CDR3 sequences listed, roughly 11% are singletons. Treatment: skin biopsy from PPD injection site in Mantoux-positive individual. An oligonucleotide containing a UMI was ligated to the 3' end of TCR cDNA. Skin biopsies came from PPD injection sites in Mantoux-positive individuals.

This TCR was sampled from an adult in good health. The chain employs TRBV5-1 and TRBJ1-6; D remains ambiguous. The sample here was skin, taken from a tuberculin skin test site. This CDR3 is CASSLGVSPLHF. In DNA form, the CDR3 reads TGCGCCAGCAGCTTGGGGGTTTCACCCCTCCACTTT.